These 10 T cell receptor beta chains were sequenced from one sample in a study of T cells in Graves' hyperthyroidism and ophthalmopathy. The CDR3 regions of TCR beta were amplified from RNA transcripts. RT-PCR in the first round (using the HTBI primer set) targeted the TCR CDR3. TCRdb reanalysed the multiplex PCR reads using MiXCR and keeps one entry per CDR3 protein. Of roughly 750,000 distinct CDR3 sequences in the sample, around 17% were seen once. The sequenced sample was blood. These receptors were collected from a man between 18 and 35 years old with Graves' hyperthyroidism.

This clonotype was recorded at least ten times. The chain links TRBV12-3 or TRBV12-4 to TRBJ1-5, with D uncertain. V dropped 6 bases and J dropped 0 bases, with 9 bases sitting between them. This CDR3 comprises 14 residues. The CDR3 region is CASSLYASNQPQHF. CDR3 sequence (DNA): TGTGCCAGCAGCTTGTATGCTAGCAATCAGCCCCAGCATTTT.

This rearrangement joins TRBV20-1 to TRBJ2-1, with 8 bases lining up with TRBD2. V trimming: 0 bases; J trimming: 6 bases; junction bases outside the gene matches: 10. Germline V gene sequence: CDR1 DFQATT, CDR2 SNEGSKA (reference sequence). The CDR3 is made up of 16 amino acids. The DNA for the CDR3 is TGCAGTGCTAGAGATCCCTTCGGGAGGGCCGGCAATGAGCAGTTCTTC. It yields the protein CSARDPFGRAGNEQFF.

The V and J genes are TRBV12-3 or TRBV12-4 and TRBJ2-7, with 9 nucleotides matching TRBD1. V lost 6 bases to trimming and J lost 4 bases; unmatched junction nucleotides: 16. The CDR3 runs 17 residues. The CDR3 nucleotides read TGTGCCAGCAGGTTGGACAGGGGCCGGGGCGGCGGGTACGAGCAGTACTTC. Translation: CASRLDRGRGGGYEQYF.

The J gene is TRBJ2-1, the V gene TRBV20-1; 9 bases are a match to TRBD1. The V gene's germline CDR1 is DFQATT and CDR2 SNEGSKA (reference sequence). The CDR3 runs 12 residues. After removal of 6 bases from V and 8 bases from J, the junction contained 5 bases not matched to a gene. The CDR3 region is CSAPDRGDEQFF. In DNA, the CDR3 is TGCAGTGCCCCAGACAGGGGGGATGAGCAGTTCTTC.

This clonotype has only a few counts. This sequence joins TRBV3-1 and TRBJ2-1, with D perhaps matching TRBD2 (6 bases). The CDR3 runs to 17 residues. CDR1 and CDR2 from the germline V gene are LGHDT and YNNKEL (reference sequence). The germline V and J ends were trimmed by 2 bases and 7 bases, with 21 bases remaining between them. The CDR3 DNA follows: TGTGCCAGCAGCCAACCTTTGGGGCTAGCGATAGAAAATGAGCAGTTCTTC. Translation gives CASSQPLGLAIENEQFF.

This clonotype was picked up a small number of times. The genes are TRBV5-1 and TRBJ1-1; TRBD1 might be the D (6 bases). Germline V gives CDR1 SGHRS, CDR2 YFSETQ. The V gene lost 0 bases and the J gene lost 5 bases, with 11 bases spanning the gap. This CDR3 has 14 residues. The CDR3 here is CASSLGGAKTEAFF. As DNA, the CDR3 is TGCGCCAGCAGCTTGGGGGGGGCCAAAACTGAAGCTTTCTTT.

The CDR3 nucleotides read TGTGCCAGCAGTTTCGTGGGAAATTCACCCCTCCACTTT. Its protein product is CASSFVGNSPLHF. The J gene is TRBJ1-6, the V gene TRBV28, with D uncertain. The V and J ends lost 3 bases and 7 bases respectively, with 7 bases between them. CDR3 length: 13 amino acids. In germline, CDR1 is MDHEN, CDR2 SYDVKM.

The CDR3 loop reads CASSEQTNEKLFF. CDR3 nucleotides: TGTGCCAGCAGTGAACAGACAAATGAAAAACTGTTTTTT. J is TRBJ1-4 and V is TRBV2; no clear D gene. In germline, CDR1 is SNHLY, CDR2 FYNNEI. The CDR3 is 13 amino acids. The germline V and J ends were trimmed by 2 bases and 5 bases, with 6 bases remaining between them.

There are many counts of this clonotype. The chain links TRBV28 to TRBJ2-1, with TRBD2 matching over 10 bases. CDR1 MDHEN and CDR2 SYDVKM come from the germline V gene. J was trimmed by 10 bases and V by 5 bases; bases with no gene match: 11. This CDR3 has 15 residues. The CDR3 coding sequence is TGTGCCAGCAGTCTTCTAGCGGGAGTAGAGAAGGAGCAGTTCTTC. It specifies CASSLLAGVEKEQFF.

This clonotype was seen repeatedly, ten times or more. The J gene is TRBJ1-1, the V gene TRBV28, with 7 bases aligning to TRBD1. This CDR3 has 15 residues. CDR1 and CDR2 (germline): MDHEN, SYDVKM. V lost 3 bases, J lost 3 bases, and 7 bases stayed unmatched. CDR3 sequence (DNA): TGTGCCAGCAGTTTCGGCAGGGGGTGGGACACTGAAGCTTTCTTT. Encoded protein: CASSFGRGWDTEAFF. Looking up the rest from reference TRBV28 and TRBJ1-1 gives the full variable domain: DVKVTQSSRYLVKRTGEKVFLECVQDMDHENMFWYRQDPGLGLRLIYFSYDVKMKEKGDIPEGYSVSREKKERFSLILESASTNQTSMYLCASSFGRGWDTEAFFGQGTRLTVV.